The clone carrying this T cell receptor beta chain was seen repeatedly, ten times or more. Its antigen is unidentified. Patients having uncontrolled infection, another autoimmune disease, pregnancy or lactation were not included. Sample collection date corresponds to first hyperthyroidism diagnosis, prior to any ophthalmopathy symptoms. Germline V CDR1 and CDR2: MDHEN, SYDVKM. This CDR3 is 12 amino acids long. The V end was cut by 0 bases, the J end by 7 bases, with 4 bases between. Amplified regions were TCR beta CDR3 sequences from RNA transcripts. A set of HTBI primers served as the primers for a first-round RT-PCR of the TCR CDR3. TCRdb itself ran the multiplex PCR reads through MiXCR, one entry per CDR3 protein. The sample records approximately 260,000 distinct CDR3 sequences, about 15% being singletons. The data originate from a study of T cells in Graves' hyperthyroidism and ophthalmopathy. As for the study in general: The blood sample was taken at first diagnosis, before treatment began.

Broader study findings: Blood also held most thyroid clonotypes expanded beyond 0.001.

Sequences were obtained from blood. The TCR comes from a woman aged 45-60 years with Graves' hyperthyroidism that later progressed to Graves' ophthalmopathy. V and J are TRBV28 and TRBJ2-1, with unresolved D. CDR3 sequence reads: CASSLWLNEQFF. CDR3 DNA sequence: TGTGCCAGCAGTTTATGGTTAAATGAGCAGTTCTTC.